What follows are 5 T cell receptor beta chains derived from one specimen sequenced in a study of cytomegalovirus exposure and HLA in healthy donors. PCR amplification relied on 60 Vbeta primers (plus 13 Jbeta primers). The protocol was immunoSEQ multiplex PCR, while the TCRdb copy is restricted to in-frame clones and leaves out a portion. The sample has around 90,000 clones; 75% to 85% are singletons. The sample comprised PBMCs. The origin of the receptors is a male donor in good health and CMV-seropositive.

The chain links TRBV5-6 to TRBJ1-1; D unclear. CDR1 and CDR2 (germline): SGHDT, YYEEEE. CDR3 length equals 12 residues. V shed 1 base and J shed 4 bases, with 5 bases lying between them. CDR3 coding DNA: TGTGCCAGCAGCTTGACGGGCACTGAAGCTTTCTTT. This codes for CASSLTGTEAFF.

To note about this clone: Germline is not matched at one junction end, which may reflect a read error. The V gene is TRBV7-9, the J gene TRBJ1-1; 8 positions match TRBD1. The CDR3 runs 13 residues. Germline V lookup: CDR1 SEHNR, CDR2 FQNEAQ (reference sequence). For the CDR3, the DNA is TGTTCCAGCAGCCTGGGACAGGTGGCTGAAGCTTTCTTT. Translation gives CSSSLGQVAEAFF.

The gene calls are TRBV11-2 and TRBJ1-1; possibly TRBD1 for D (5 bases). With 1 base removed from V and 11 bases from J, the gap between germline ends came to 17 bases. The CDR3 sequence is 14 residues long. Germline CDR1 reads SGHAT; CDR2 reads FQNNGV. CDR3 in amino acids: CASSLVNRNGAAFF. The CDR3 bases are TGTGCCAGCAGCTTAGTGAACAGGAATGGTGCGGCTTTCTTT.

The J gene is TRBJ2-1, the V gene TRBV21-1; TRBD1 is taken as the D call from the table, unchecked against the DNA. TRBV21-1 is classified as a pseudogene. This CDR3 is built from 14 residues. CDR3 sequence reads: CAYTGTDSYNEQFF. The CDR3 nucleotides are TGTGCCTACACAGGGACAGATTCCTACAATGAGCAGTTCTTC.

This clone was observed a handful of times. The sample contains more than one DNA sequence encoding this CDR3. The gene calls are TRBV6-6 and TRBJ1-1, with D possibly matching TRBD1 (5 bases). The germline V gene encodes CDR1 MNHNY and CDR2 SVGAGI (reference sequence). Trimming cost V 6 bases and J 2 bases, with 10 bases left between them. This CDR3 spans 13 amino acids. The CDR3 bases are TGTGCCAGCAGCCGCCAGGGAAACACTGAAGCTTTCTTT. Protein product: CASSRQGNTEAFF.